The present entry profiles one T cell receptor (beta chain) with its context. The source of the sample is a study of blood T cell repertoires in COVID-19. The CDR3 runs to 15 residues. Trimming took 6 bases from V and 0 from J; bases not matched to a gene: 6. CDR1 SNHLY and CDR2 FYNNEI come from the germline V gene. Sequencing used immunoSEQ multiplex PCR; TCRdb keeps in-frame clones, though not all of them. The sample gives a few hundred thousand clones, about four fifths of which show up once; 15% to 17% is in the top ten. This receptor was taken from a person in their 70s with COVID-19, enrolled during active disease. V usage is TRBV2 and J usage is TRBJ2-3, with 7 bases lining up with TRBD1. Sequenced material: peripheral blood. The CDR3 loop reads CASRRRGPSTDTQYF. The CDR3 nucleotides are TGTGCCAGCAGACGAAGGGGGCCTAGCACAGATACGCAGTATTTT.